This entry lists 8 T cell receptor beta chains sequenced from one sample in a study of CD8 T cells in ankylosing spondylitis. Their target antigens are unknown. Study findings and constraints: For ankylosing spondylitis blood, a TCR beta motif of about eight highly homologous variants appeared characteristic.

TCRdb re-called the 5' RACE reads with MiXCR, one entry per CDR3 protein. The sample holds fewer than 500,000 distinct CDR3 sequences, 25% to 30% seen once. Sequencing was performed on blood, either unsorted or a sorted T cell fraction (not recorded which). These receptors came from a male donor with ankylosing spondylitis.

This chain connects TRBV5-6 to TRBJ1-1; D gene ambiguous. Trimming cost V 0 bases and J 1 base, with 10 bases left between them. The CDR3 runs to 15 residues. Germline V gives CDR1 SGHDT, CDR2 YYEEEE. This CDR3 is CASSLANRPNTEAFF. The CDR3 DNA follows: TGTGCCAGCAGCTTGGCCAATAGGCCGAACACTGAAGCTTTCTTT.

This chain connects TRBV7-9 to TRBJ2-4; 9 nucleotides agree with TRBD1. Germline V CDR1 and CDR2: SEHNR, FQNEAQ (reference sequence). This CDR3 comprises 14 residues. Unmatched junction bases numbered 7, after V lost 4 bases and J lost 9 bases. CDR3 amino acids: CASSSEDRGFIQYF. The CDR3 DNA reads as TGTGCCAGCAGCTCCGAGGACAGGGGTTTCATTCAGTACTTC. Full variable domain (missing parts from reference TRBV7-9 and TRBJ2-4): DTGVSQNPRHKITKRGQNVTFRCDPISEHNRLYWYRQTLGQGPEFLTYFQNEAQLEKSRLLSDRFSAERPKGSFSTLEIQRTEQGDSAMYLCASSSEDRGFIQYFGAGTRLSVL.

This rearrangement joins TRBV7-9 to TRBJ2-5, with TRBD2 matching over 13 bases. After removal of 4 bases from V and 1 base from J, the junction contained 3 bases not matched to a gene. CDR3 length equals 16 residues. Germline loops: CDR1 SEHNR, CDR2 FQNEAQ (reference sequence). CDR3 protein: CASSYRTSGSQETQYF. For the CDR3, the DNA is TGTGCCAGCAGCTACAGGACTAGCGGGAGCCAAGAGACCCAGTACTTC. Based on the CDR3 plus reference TRBV7-9 and TRBJ2-5, the full variable domain is DTGVSQNPRHKITKRGQNVTFRCDPISEHNRLYWYRQTLGQGPEFLTYFQNEAQLEKSRLLSDRFSAERPKGSFSTLEIQRTEQGDSAMYLCASSYRTSGSQETQYFGPGTRLLVL.

In its sample, this clonotype was seen a few times. The chain has TRBV12-3 or TRBV12-4 and TRBJ2-5, with 12 bases identical to TRBD2. Germline trimming cut 6 bases from V and 3 bases from J; bases unmatched to any gene: 5. The CDR3 consists of 15 residues. CDR3 loop: CASSSSGRGEETQYF. DNA for the CDR3: TGTGCCAGCAGCTCTAGCGGGAGGGGAGAAGAGACCCAGTACTTC.

This chain links TRBV15 with TRBJ2-7; 7 bases agree with TRBD1. The junction had 10 bases not matched to a gene; V was cut back by 4 bases and J by 4 bases. The CDR3 extends over 15 amino acids. Germline V gives CDR1 LNHNV, CDR2 YYDKDF (reference sequence). This chain's CDR3 is CATSTGTANYYEQYF. The CDR3 DNA reads TGTGCCACCAGCACCGGGACAGCGAACTATTACGAGCAGTACTTC.

This clonotype occurred a few times. The chain uses TRBV7-8 and TRBJ2-5, with D perhaps TRBD1 or TRBD2 (6 bases each). Trimming shortened V by 2 bases and J by 5 bases, and 12 bases separated the two germline ends. CDR3 length: 14 residues. Germline-derived CDR1 and CDR2 are SGHVS and FQNEAQ. CDR3 bases: TGTGCCAGCAGCTTAATAGGGGGGTTGGAGACCCAGTACTTC. Translating it yields CASSLIGGLETQYF. Full variable domain (remainder filled in from reference TRBV7-8 and TRBJ2-5): GAGVSQSPRYKVAKRGQDVALRCDPISGHVSLFWYQQALGQGPEFLTYFQNEAQLDKSGLPSDRFFAERPEGSVSTLKIQRTQQEDSAVYLCASSLIGGLETQYFGPGTRLLVL.

This sequence joins TRBV18 and TRBJ1-2; no firm D call. The CDR3 spans 14 residues. The V end lost 2 bases, the J end lost 6 bases, and 13 bases lay between the germline ends. Looked up from germline, CDR1 is KGHSH and CDR2 is LQKENI. CDR3 DNA sequence: TGTGCCAGCTCACCAGGGAGGGCCGAAAATGGCTACACCTTC. Protein product: CASSPGRAENGYTF.

This clonotype was seen ten or more times. The chain joins TRBV7-8 to TRBJ1-2; D possibly corresponds to TRBD1 (5 bases). This CDR3 has 15 residues. Germline V lookup: CDR1 SGHVS, CDR2 FQNEAQ. V was pared by 1 base and J by 0 bases, with 9 bases between. CDR3 nucleotides: TGTGCCAGCAGCTTAGACAGGTTCACTAACTATGGCTACACCTTC. Translating gives CASSLDRFTNYGYTF. The full variable domain, its missing parts supplied by reference TRBV7-8 and TRBJ1-2, is GAGVSQSPRYKVAKRGQDVALRCDPISGHVSLFWYQQALGQGPEFLTYFQNEAQLDKSGLPSDRFFAERPEGSVSTLKIQRTQQEDSAVYLCASSLDRFTNYGYTFGSGTRLTVV.